This TCR beta chain was profiled in a study of T cells expressing NK-cell markers. Study context: Eight donors were sequenced, seven testing HCMV-seropositive and one testing seronegative. General study results and limits: Uncertainty persisted over the HCMV specificity of expanded NKG2C+ T cell clones.

From the 5' RACE reads, TCRdb lists one entry per CDR3 protein and no DNA. The sample's table shows 300,000 to 500,000 distinct CDR3 sequences. Notes on this clonotype: Its cognate antigen is unknown.

Looked up from germline, CDR1 is MNHEY and CDR2 is SVGAGI. This CDR3 is built from 14 residues. This TCR was sampled from a woman between 45 and 65 years old in good health. Sequenced: blood T cells: a sorted CD56 or NKG2C T cell subset, CD4+ or CD8+ T cells, or bulk PBMC T cells (not recorded which). The genes are TRBV6-5 and TRBJ1-2; TCRdb picks TRBD1, but there is no DNA to check that call. The CDR3 protein is CASSRDRALYGYTF.